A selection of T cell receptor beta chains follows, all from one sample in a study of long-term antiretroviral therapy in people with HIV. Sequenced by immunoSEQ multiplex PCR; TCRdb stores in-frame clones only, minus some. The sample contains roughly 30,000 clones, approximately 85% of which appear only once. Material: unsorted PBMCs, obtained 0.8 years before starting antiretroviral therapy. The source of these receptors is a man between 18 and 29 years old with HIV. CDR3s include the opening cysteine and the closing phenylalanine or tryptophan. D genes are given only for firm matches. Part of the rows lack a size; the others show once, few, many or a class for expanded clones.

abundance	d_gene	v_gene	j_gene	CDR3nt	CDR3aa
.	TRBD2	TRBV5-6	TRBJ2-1	TGTGCCAGCAGCATGGTAGCGGGCATATCCTACAATGAGCAGTTCTTC	CASSMVAGISYNEQFF
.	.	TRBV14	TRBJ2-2	TGTGCCAGCAGCCAACTCAGGGTCACCGGGGAGCTGTTTTTT	CASSQLRVTGELFF
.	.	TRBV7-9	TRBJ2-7	TGTGCCAGCAGCCCAGCTGGGCGCGATAGCGAGCAGTACTTC	CASSPAGRDSEQYF
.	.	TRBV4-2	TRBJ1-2	TGTGCCAGCAGCTCCCCGGACAGTTTAGGCTACACCTTC	CASSSPDSLGYTF
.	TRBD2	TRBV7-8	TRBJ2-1	TGTGCCAGCAGCCGAAAGCGGGATTTACTATTCTACAATGAGCAGTTCTTC	CASSRKRDLLFYNEQFF
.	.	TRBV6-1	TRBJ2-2	TGTGCCAGCAGAACCACCGGGGAGCTGTTTTTT	CASRTTGELFF
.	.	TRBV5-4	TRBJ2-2	TGTGCCAGCAGCAAGGGAGTCCCAACCGGGGAGCTGTTTTTT	CASSKGVPTGELFF
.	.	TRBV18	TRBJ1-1	TGTGCCAGCTCACCCAACGGACGACGGACGAACACTGAAGCTTTCTTT	CASSPNGRRTNTEAFF
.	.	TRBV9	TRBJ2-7	TGTGCCAGCAGCGTGGGTTCCCTCCCCAATGAGCAGTACTTC	CASSVGSLPNEQYF
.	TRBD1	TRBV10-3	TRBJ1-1	TGTGCCATCAATAAGGGGGCTGAGAACACTGAAGCTTTCTTT	CAINKGAENTEAFF
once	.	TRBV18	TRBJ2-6	TGTGCCAGCTCACCAGGAGGTGTTGGGGCCAACGTCCTGACTTTC	CASSPGGVGANVLTF
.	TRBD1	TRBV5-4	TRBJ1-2	TGTGCCAGCAGCGGCTCCCCGGGACAGGGTAATCGTATTTACACCTTC	CASSGSPGQGNRIYTF
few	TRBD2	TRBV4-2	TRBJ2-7	TGTGCCAGCAGCCAAGATCTAGCGGGAGCCGAGCAGTACTTC	CASSQDLAGAEQYF
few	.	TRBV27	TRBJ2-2	TGTGCCAGCAGTTCTCCGGGGGCCGGGGAGCTGTTTTTT	CASSSPGAGELFF
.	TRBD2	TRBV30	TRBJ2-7	TGTGCCTGGAGTTCCGGGACTAGCGGGAGTCCCGAGCAGTACTTC	CAWSSGTSGSPEQYF
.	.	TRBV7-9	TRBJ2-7	TGTGCCAGCAGCTTAATAGAGTACGTGGAAGGCTACGAGCAGTACTTC	CASSLIEYVEGYEQYF
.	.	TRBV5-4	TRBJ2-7	TGTGCCAGCCGCGTGTGGGAGCCCAGCTACGAGCAGTACTTC	CASRVWEPSYEQYF
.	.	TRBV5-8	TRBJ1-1	TGTGCCAGCAGCTTGTTGTTATCAGGCACTGAAGCTTTCTTT	CASSLLLSGTEAFF
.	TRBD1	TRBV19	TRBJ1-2	TGTGCCAGTAGTATACAGGGGGGCGGCTATGGCTACACCTTC	CASSIQGGGYGYTF
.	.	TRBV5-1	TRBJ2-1	TGCGCCAGCAGCTTCCAAAATGGTGAGCAGTTCTTC	CASSFQNGEQFF
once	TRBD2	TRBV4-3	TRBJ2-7	TGCGCCAGCAGCCAAGATTGGACTAGCGGGTACGAGCAGTACTTC	CASSQDWTSGYEQYF
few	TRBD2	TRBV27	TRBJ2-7	TGTGCCAGCAGCCCCCTGGGGAGCGGGAGACACGAGCAGTACTTC	CASSPLGSGRHEQYF
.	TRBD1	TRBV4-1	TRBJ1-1	TGCGCCAGCAGCCACCTGGCTATTCCGGGACAGGGAAACACTGAAGCTTTCTTT	CASSHLAIPGQGNTEAFF
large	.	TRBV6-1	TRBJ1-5	TGTGCCAGCAGACAGGGTTGGGGCAATCAGCCCCAGCATTTT	CASRQGWGNQPQHF
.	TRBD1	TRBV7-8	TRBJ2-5	TGTGCCAGCAGCTCGTACGAGGACAGGGGGATGGCCCAGTACTTC	CASSSYEDRGMAQYF
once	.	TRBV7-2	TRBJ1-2	TGTGCCAGCAGCTTAGATTCCCAGGTCTATGGCTACACCTTC	CASSLDSQVYGYTF
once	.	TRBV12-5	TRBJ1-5	TGTGCTAGTGGTTTGAATCGGGACTTTAATCAGCCCCAGCATTTT	CASGLNRDFNQPQHF
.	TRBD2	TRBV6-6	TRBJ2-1	TGTGCCAGCAGCCTCATTACTAGCGGGAGAAGGAATGAGCAGTTCTTC	CASSLITSGRRNEQFF
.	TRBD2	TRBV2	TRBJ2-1	TGTGCCAGCAGTGAAAGGGCGTCTAGCGGGACCCTCGACGAGCAGTTCTTC	CASSERASSGTLDEQFF
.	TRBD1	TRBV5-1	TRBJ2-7	TGCGCCAGCAGCTTGGAAGGGACAGCCAACTACGAGCAGTACTTC	CASSLEGTANYEQYF